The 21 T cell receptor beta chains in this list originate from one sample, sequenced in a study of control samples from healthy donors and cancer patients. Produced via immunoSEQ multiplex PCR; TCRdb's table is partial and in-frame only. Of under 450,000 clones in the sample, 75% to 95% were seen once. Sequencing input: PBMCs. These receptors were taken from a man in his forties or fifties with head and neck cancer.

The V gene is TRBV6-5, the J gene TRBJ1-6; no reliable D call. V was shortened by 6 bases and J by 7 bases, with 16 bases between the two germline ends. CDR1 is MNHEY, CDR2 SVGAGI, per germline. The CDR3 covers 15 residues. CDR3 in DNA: TGTGCCAGCAGGTCCGAGGGATTAAGGAATTCACCCCTCCACTTT. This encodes CASRSEGLRNSPLHF.

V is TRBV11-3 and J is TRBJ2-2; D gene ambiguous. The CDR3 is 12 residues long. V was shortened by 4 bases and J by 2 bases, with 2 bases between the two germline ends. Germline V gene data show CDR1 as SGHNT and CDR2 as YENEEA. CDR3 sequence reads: CASSSNTGELFF. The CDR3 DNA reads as TGTGCCAGCAGCTCCAACACCGGGGAGCTGTTTTTT. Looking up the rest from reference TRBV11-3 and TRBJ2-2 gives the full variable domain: EAGVVQSPRYKIIEKKQPVAFWCNPISGHNTLYWYLQNLGQGPELLIRYENEEAVDDSQLPKDRFSAERLKGVDSTLKIQPAELGDSAVYLCASSSNTGELFFGEGSRLTVL.

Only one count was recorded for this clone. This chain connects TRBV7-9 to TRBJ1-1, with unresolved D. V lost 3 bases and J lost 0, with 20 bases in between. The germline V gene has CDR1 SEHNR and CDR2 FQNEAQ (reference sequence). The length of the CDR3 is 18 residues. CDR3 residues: CASSFRRSIGRMNTEAFF. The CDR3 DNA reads TGTGCCAGCAGCTTCCGTCGTAGCATAGGTCGAATGAACACTGAAGCTTTCTTT.

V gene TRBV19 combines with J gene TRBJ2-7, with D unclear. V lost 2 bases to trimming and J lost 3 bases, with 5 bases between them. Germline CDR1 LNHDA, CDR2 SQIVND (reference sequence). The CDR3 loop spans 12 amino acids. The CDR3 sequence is CASSIKGYEQYF. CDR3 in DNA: TGTGCCAGTAGTATAAAGGGCTACGAGCAGTACTTC. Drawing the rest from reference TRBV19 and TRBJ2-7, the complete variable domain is DGGITQSPKYLFRKEGQNVTLSCEQNLNHDAMYWYRQDPGQGLRLIYYSQIVNDFQKGDIAEGYSVSREKKESFPLTVTSAQKNPTAFYLCASSIKGYEQYFGPGTRLTVT.

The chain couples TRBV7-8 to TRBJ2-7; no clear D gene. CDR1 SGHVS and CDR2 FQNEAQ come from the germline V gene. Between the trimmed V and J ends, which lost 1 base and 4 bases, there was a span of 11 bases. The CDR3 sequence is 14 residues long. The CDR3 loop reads CASSLDYRAYEQYF. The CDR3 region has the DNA TGTGCCAGCAGCTTAGACTATAGGGCTTACGAGCAGTACTTC. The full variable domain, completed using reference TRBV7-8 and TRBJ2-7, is GAGVSQSPRYKVAKRGQDVALRCDPISGHVSLFWYQQALGQGPEFLTYFQNEAQLDKSGLPSDRFFAERPEGSVSTLKIQRTQQEDSAVYLCASSLDYRAYEQYFGPGTRLTVT.

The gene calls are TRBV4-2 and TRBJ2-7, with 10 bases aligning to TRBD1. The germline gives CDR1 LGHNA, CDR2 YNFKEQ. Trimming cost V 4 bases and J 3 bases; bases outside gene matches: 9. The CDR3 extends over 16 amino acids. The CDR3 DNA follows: TGTGCCAGCAGCCGCGGACAGGGGGGCTTTGTCTACGAGCAGTACTTC. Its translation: CASSRGQGGFVYEQYF.

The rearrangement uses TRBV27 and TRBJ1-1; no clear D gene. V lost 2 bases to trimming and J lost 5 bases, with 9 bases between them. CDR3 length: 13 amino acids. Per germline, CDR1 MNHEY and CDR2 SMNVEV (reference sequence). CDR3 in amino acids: CASSLLGRTEAFF. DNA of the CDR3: TGTGCCAGCAGTTTACTAGGGCGGACTGAAGCTTTCTTT.

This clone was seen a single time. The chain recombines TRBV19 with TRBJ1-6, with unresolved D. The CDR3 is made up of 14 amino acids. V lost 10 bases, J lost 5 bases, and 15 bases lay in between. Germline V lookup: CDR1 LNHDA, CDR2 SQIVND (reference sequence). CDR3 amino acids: CATKERPDNSPLHF. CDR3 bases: TGTGCCACTAAAGAGCGTCCAGATAATTCACCCCTCCACTTT.

The CDR3, as DNA: TGTGCCAGCAGTGGACTGGTTTCAAAAGAGACCCAGTACTTC. It yields the protein CASSGLVSKETQYF. The chain uses TRBV27 and TRBJ2-5; weak D call: TRBD2 (5 bases). Looked up from germline, CDR1 is MNHEY and CDR2 is SMNVEV (reference sequence). The CDR3 covers 14 residues. Trimming removed 5 bases from V and 3 bases from J, with 13 bases in between.

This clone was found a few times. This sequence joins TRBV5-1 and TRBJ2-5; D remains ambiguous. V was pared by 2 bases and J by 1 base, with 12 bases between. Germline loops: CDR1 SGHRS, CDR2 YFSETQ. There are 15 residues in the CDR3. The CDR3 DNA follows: TGCGCCAGCAGCTTAACCTCGGACCCCCAAGAGACCCAGTACTTC. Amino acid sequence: CASSLTSDPQETQYF. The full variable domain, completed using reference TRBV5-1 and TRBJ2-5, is KAGVTQTPRYLIKTRGQQVTLSCSPISGHRSVSWYQQTPGQGLQFLFEYFSETQRNKGNFPGRFSGRQFSNSRSEMNVSTLELGDSALYLCASSLTSDPQETQYFGPGTRLLVL.

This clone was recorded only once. The CDR3 DNA sequence: TGTGCCGGAACAGGATCCTCTGGAAACACCATATATTTT. It yields the protein CAGTGSSGNTIYF. J is TRBJ1-3 and V is TRBV30, with D maybe TRBD1 (5 bases). V lost 8 bases and J lost 0, with 11 bases in between. CDR3 length: 13 residues. In germline, CDR1 is GTSNPN, CDR2 SVGIG (reference sequence).

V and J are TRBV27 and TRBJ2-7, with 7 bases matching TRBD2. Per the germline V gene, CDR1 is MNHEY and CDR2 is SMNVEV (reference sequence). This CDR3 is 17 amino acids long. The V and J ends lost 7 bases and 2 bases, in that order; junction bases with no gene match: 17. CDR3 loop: CASTGPGGGRGPYEQYF. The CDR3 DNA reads TGTGCCAGCACCGGCCCCGGTGGGGGGAGGGGCCCCTACGAGCAGTACTTC.

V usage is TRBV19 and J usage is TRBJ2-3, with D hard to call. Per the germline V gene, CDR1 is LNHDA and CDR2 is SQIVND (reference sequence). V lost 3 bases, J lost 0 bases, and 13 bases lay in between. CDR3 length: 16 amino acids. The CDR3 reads CASSITPAESTDTQYF. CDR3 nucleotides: TGTGCCAGTAGTATTACCCCGGCGGAGAGCACAGATACGCAGTATTTT.

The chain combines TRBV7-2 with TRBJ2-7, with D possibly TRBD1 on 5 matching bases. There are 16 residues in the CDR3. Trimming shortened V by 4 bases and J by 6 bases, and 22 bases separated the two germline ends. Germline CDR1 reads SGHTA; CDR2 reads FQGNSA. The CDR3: CASSSLLGALALEQYF. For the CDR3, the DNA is TGTGCCAGCAGCTCACTGCTAGGGGCCCTGGCGCTCGAGCAGTACTTC.

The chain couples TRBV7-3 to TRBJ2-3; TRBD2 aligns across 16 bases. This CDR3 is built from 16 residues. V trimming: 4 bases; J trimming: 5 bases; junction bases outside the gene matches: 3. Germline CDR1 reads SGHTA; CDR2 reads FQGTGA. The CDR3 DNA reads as TGTGCCAGCAGCTCGGGACTAGCGGGAGGGGTAGATACGCAGTATTTT. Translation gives CASSSGLAGGVDTQYF.

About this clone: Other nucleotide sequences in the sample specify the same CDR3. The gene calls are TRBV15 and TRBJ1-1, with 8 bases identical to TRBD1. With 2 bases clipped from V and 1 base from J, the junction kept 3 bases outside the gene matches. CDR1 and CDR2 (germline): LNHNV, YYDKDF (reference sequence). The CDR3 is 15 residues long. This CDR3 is CATSRPGQGNTEAFF. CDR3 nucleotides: TGTGCCACCAGCAGACCTGGACAGGGGAACACTGAAGCTTTCTTT.

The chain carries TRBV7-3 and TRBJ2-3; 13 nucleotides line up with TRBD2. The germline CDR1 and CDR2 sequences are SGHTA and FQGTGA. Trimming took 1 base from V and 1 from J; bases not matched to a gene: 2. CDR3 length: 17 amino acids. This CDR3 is CASSLNGLAGGTDTQYF. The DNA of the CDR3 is TGTGCCAGCAGCTTAAACGGACTAGCGGGAGGCACAGATACGCAGTATTTT.

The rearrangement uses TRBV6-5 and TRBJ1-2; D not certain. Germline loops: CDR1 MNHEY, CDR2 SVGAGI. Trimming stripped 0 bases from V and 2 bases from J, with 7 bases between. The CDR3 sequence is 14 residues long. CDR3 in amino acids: CASSYSTENYGYTF. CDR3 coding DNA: TGTGCCAGCAGTTACTCGACGGAGAACTATGGCTACACCTTC.

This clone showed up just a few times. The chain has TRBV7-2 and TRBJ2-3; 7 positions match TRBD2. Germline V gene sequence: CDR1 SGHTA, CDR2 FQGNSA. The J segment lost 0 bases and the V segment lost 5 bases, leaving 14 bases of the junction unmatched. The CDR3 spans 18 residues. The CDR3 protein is CASSSIPRGVSSTDTQYF. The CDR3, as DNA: TGTGCCAGCAGCAGTATTCCCCGGGGGGTATCTAGCACAGATACGCAGTATTTT.

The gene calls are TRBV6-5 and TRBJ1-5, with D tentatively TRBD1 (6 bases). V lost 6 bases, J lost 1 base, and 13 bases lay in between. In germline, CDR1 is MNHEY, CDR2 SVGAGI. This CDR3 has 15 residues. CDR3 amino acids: CASRHREASNQPQHF. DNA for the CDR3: TGTGCCAGCAGACACAGGGAGGCGAGCAATCAGCCCCAGCATTTT.

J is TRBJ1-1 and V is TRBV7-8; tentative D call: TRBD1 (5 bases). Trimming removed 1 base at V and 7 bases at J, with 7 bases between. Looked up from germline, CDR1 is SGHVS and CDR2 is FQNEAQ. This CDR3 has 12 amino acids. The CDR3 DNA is TGTGCCAGCAGCTTAGGGGGGATTGAAGCTTTCTTT. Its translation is CASSLGGIEAFF.